The 17 T cell receptor beta chains listed next were all sequenced from one sample in a study of T-cell memory formation after mild COVID-19 (dated by TCRdb to the early 2020s). The receptor library was made with 5' RACE. TCRdb names Illumina NovaSeq 6000 as the instrument used. TCRdb reworked the public reads: Q25 trimming with fastp, MiXCR clone assembly, productive beta chains retained. One record per CDR3 amino acid sequence lists the most common genes and DNA. This sample is represented by approximately 250,000 distinct CDR3 sequences; about 16% of them were singletons. Together, the top ten hold 2.1% of the sample. Sample: PBMCs or a T cell subset sorted from them (not recorded which). The source is an adult woman who had mild COVID-19 (a few samples of this study predate the infection). The sample titles of this study are shuffled in the database, so cell type and time point are left out; the donor was told from shared clones.

This clonotype was observed a few times. The chain employs TRBV12-3 or TRBV12-4 and TRBJ2-5; D ambiguous. The V end lost 3 bases, the J end lost 3 bases, and 8 bases lay between the germline ends. The CDR3 is made up of 13 amino acids. CDR3 sequence (DNA): TGTGCCAGCAGTTTTCACCGAAAAGAGACCCAGTACTTC. Amino acid sequence: CASSFHRKETQYF.

The rearrangement links TRBV9 to TRBJ1-1; D gene ambiguous. CDR1 is SGDLS, CDR2 YYNGEE, per germline. Trimming shortened V by 4 bases and J by 3 bases, and 16 bases separated the two germline ends. The CDR3 has 15 residues. The CDR3 bases are TGTGCCAGCAGCTCCCGGCAGCTTCTGGACACTGAAGCTTTCTTT. Its protein product is CASSSRQLLDTEAFF.

The V call is TRBV5-6, the J call TRBJ1-2; D is unresolved. Deletions cut 4 bases from V and 0 bases from J, with 10 bases between. Germline-derived CDR1 and CDR2 are SGHDT and YYEEEE. The CDR3 runs to 14 residues. The CDR3, as DNA: TGTGCCAGCAGCCCCCCCCGGGCTAACTATGGCTACACCTTC. Translating it yields CASSPPRANYGYTF.

The rearrangement uses TRBV7-8 and TRBJ1-1; D ambiguous. Germline V gene lookup returns CDR1 SGHVS and CDR2 FQNEAQ. The CDR3 spans 14 residues. V lost 3 bases and J lost 0, with 8 bases in between. The CDR3 here is CASSLQTLNTEAFF. In DNA, the CDR3 is TGTGCCAGCAGCTTGCAGACTTTGAACACTGAAGCTTTCTTT.

This clonotype was found a few times. The V and J genes are TRBV12-3 or TRBV12-4 and TRBJ1-1, with D tentatively TRBD1 (6 bases). There are 15 residues in the CDR3. V lost 6 bases to trimming and J lost 0 bases, with 14 bases between them. Here the CDR3 reads CASSIDRTLNTEAFF. CDR3 in DNA: TGTGCCAGCAGCATAGACAGGACCTTGAACACTGAAGCTTTCTTT.

This clonotype has a count of ten or more. The chain uses TRBV5-5 and TRBJ2-5; 9 bases align to TRBD1. The V segment lost 3 bases and the J segment 4 bases; nucleotides outside the gene matches: 7. CDR1 and CDR2 (germline): SGHKS, YYEKEE (reference sequence). The CDR3 totals 15 residues. The CDR3 DNA is TGTGCCAGCAGCTCCGGGACAGGGATTACAGAGACCCAGTACTTC. The encoded protein is CASSSGTGITETQYF.

This clonotype was seen repeatedly, ten times or more. The chain recombines TRBV3-1 with TRBJ2-7; D unresolved. The V gene lost 1 base and the J gene lost 12 bases, with 10 bases spanning the gap. This CDR3 has 11 amino acids. The germline V gene has CDR1 LGHDT and CDR2 YNNKEL (reference sequence). The CDR3 region is CASSQGGFPYF. As DNA, the CDR3 is TGTGCCAGCAGCCAAGGGGGATTTCCGTACTTC.

This clonotype was seen only a few times. This rearrangement joins TRBV5-6 to TRBJ2-7; the D call may be TRBD1 or TRBD2 (5 bases each). The CDR3 has 12 amino acids. The germline V gene has CDR1 SGHDT and CDR2 YYEEEE. Trimming took 5 bases from V and 4 from J, leaving 10 bases between them. The CDR3 coding sequence is TGTGCCAGCAGAAGCGAGGGGTACGAGCAGTACTTC. It encodes CASRSEGYEQYF.

This clonotype was recorded once. V gene TRBV12-3 or TRBV12-4 combines with J gene TRBJ2-3; unclear D gene. The V end was cut by 3 bases, the J end by 2 bases, with 6 bases between. This CDR3 is 13 amino acids long. This CDR3 reads CASSFSYTDTQYF. CDR3 DNA sequence: TGTGCCAGCAGTTTTTCTTACACAGATACGCAGTATTTT.

As to this clonotype: A read error may account for a junction end that differs from germline. The chain combines TRBV7-9 with TRBJ2-5; TRBD1 might be the D (6 bases). Germline V lookup: CDR1 SEHNR, CDR2 FQNEAQ (reference sequence). This CDR3 comprises 14 residues. CDR3 sequence (DNA): TGTGCCAGCAGCCTTACAGGGAACCACGAGACCCAGTACTTC. Translation gives CASSLTGNHETQYF.

In DNA form, the CDR3 reads TGTGCCATCTCCGACTCAGGGTCCCTTGGCGAGGCCCAGTACTTC. Protein product: CAISDSGSLGEAQYF. The rearrangement links TRBV10-3 to TRBJ2-5; D possibly corresponds to TRBD1 (5 bases). V dropped 8 bases and J dropped 9 bases, with 25 bases sitting between them. The CDR3 has 15 amino acids. CDR1 and CDR2 from the germline V gene are ENHRY and SYGVKD.

V gene TRBV7-8 combines with J gene TRBJ2-4, with D uncertain. Germline CDR1 and CDR2: SGHVS and FQNEAQ. V was trimmed by 5 bases and J by 0 bases, leaving 11 bases between them. CDR3 length: 15 amino acids. CDR3 in amino acids: CASSLAGEAKNIQYF. CDR3 DNA: TGTGCCAGCAGCCTCGCAGGAGAAGCCAAAAACATTCAGTACTTC.

This clonotype was seen a few times. The chain couples TRBV5-1 to TRBJ2-6; D may be TRBD2 (6 bases). V gave up 3 bases and J gave up 4 bases, with 11 bases separating them. Germline CDR1 and CDR2: SGHRS and YFSETQ. The CDR3 runs 15 residues. This CDR3 is CASSSSGGGANVLTF. The CDR3 region has the DNA TGCGCCAGCAGCTCCTCCGGGGGAGGGGCCAACGTCCTGACTTTC.

The V and J genes are TRBV7-9 and TRBJ1-1, with 12 bases aligning to TRBD1. V was pared by 1 base and J by 11 bases, with 5 bases of the junction left unmatched. The CDR3 has 14 residues. Germline CDR1 is SEHNR and CDR2 is FQNEAQ (reference sequence). As DNA, the CDR3 is TGTGCCAGCAGCTTAGGGGGACAGGGGGCTGGGGCTTTCTTT. This gives the protein CASSLGGQGAGAFF.

This clonotype was detected only a few times. The CDR3 bases are TGCGCCAGCAGCTTGACTGGTTCGTTCCGCACAGATACGCAGTATTTT. Translated, it gives CASSLTGSFRTDTQYF. V usage is TRBV5-1 and J usage is TRBJ2-3; D is undetermined. Germline V gene data show CDR1 as SGHRS and CDR2 as YFSETQ. CDR3 length equals 16 residues. V lost 1 base and J 1 base, leaving 13 bases between the germline ends. The whole variable domain, filled in from reference TRBV5-1 and TRBJ2-3, reads KAGVTQTPRYLIKTRGQQVTLSCSPISGHRSVSWYQQTPGQGLQFLFEYFSETQRNKGNFPGRFSGRQFSNSRSEMNVSTLELGDSALYLCASSLTGSFRTDTQYFGPGTRLTVL.

The rearrangement links TRBV20-1 to TRBJ2-7; the match to TRBD2 covers 10 bases. The CDR3 covers 14 residues. CDR1 and CDR2 (germline): DFQATT, SNEGSKA (reference sequence). Germline trimming cut 2 bases from V and 4 bases from J; bases unmatched to any gene: 5. The CDR3 sequence: CSARLSLAGYEQYF. In DNA, the CDR3 is TGCAGTGCTAGATTGTCACTAGCGGGGTACGAGCAGTACTTC.

The rearrangement uses TRBV10-3 and TRBJ1-1; TRBD1 is a possible D gene (5 bases). V was shortened by 11 bases and J by 1 base, with 14 bases between the two germline ends. The CDR3 length is 13 residues. Germline V gives CDR1 ENHRY, CDR2 SYGVKD. The CDR3 reads CAGQGVSNTEAFF. The CDR3 nucleotides read TGTGCCGGCCAAGGGGTTTCGAACACTGAAGCTTTCTTT.